This T cell receptor beta chain was captured by sequencing in a study of T cell changes during pregnancy in multiple sclerosis. CDR3 length: 14 residues. Germline V CDR1 and CDR2: SGDLS, YYNGEE. V was clipped by 4 bases and J by 5 bases; unmatched bases: 9. Produced via immunoSEQ multiplex PCR; TCRdb's table is partial and in-frame only. The table shows 50,000 or so clones, with 93% occurring only once. The chain links TRBV9 to TRBJ2-7; TRBD2 aligns across 7 bases. This material consisted of peripheral blood, taken in the second trimester of pregnancy. The source of this sequence is a female donor with multiple sclerosis, enrolled in a pregnancy study. CDR3 DNA: TGTGCCAGCAGCCGGGACTACATATTTGACGAGCAGTACTTC. Translation: CASSRDYIFDEQYF.